A single sample gave rise to the 2 T cell receptor beta chains below, sequenced in a study of regulatory T cells in long-lasting Graves disease. Arm-PCR of CDR3 regions with iRepertoire HTBI primers generated TCR beta libraries. TCRdb redid the calling of the multiplex PCR reads with MiXCR, one entry per CDR3 protein. This table has 500,000 to 700,000 distinct CDR3 sequences, around 30% appearing once. The time point here: persistent/refractory GD, antithyroid drugs over 5 years with positive TRAb. PBMC-derived RNA was used for the TCR library. The sequencing here drew on peripheral blood mononuclear cells (PBMCs), taken when the disease was refractory, from a patient treated with antithyroid drugs. These receptors were taken from a female donor with Graves disease.

This clonotype was counted only a few times. The chain carries TRBV6-5 and TRBJ2-7; unclear D gene. The germline gives CDR1 MNHEY, CDR2 SVGAGI. There are 16 residues in the CDR3. Trimming took off 0 bases at V and 0 bases at J, with 12 bases between the two ends. Here the CDR3 DNA reads TGTGCCAGCAGTTACTCGTCCCAGGCGATCTCCTACGAGCAGTACTTC. Its translation is CASSYSSQAISYEQYF.

The chain is built from TRBV20-1 and TRBJ2-7; 8 nucleotides agree with TRBD1. The V gene's germline CDR1 is DFQATT and CDR2 SNEGSKA (reference sequence). V was pared by 5 bases and J by 2 bases, with 11 bases of the junction left unmatched. The CDR3 extends over 15 amino acids. The CDR3 coding sequence is TGCAGTGCTTACCCCCGGGACAGGCGTGCCTACGAGCAGTACTTC. It is translated as CSAYPRDRRAYEQYF.